Listed below are T cell receptor beta chains from one sample, sequenced in a study of T cell responses to AZD1222 COVID-19 vaccine. Sequencing used immunoSEQ multiplex PCR; TCRdb keeps in-frame clones, though not all of them. Of 90,000 to 130,000 clones in the sample, 80% to 95% were seen once. The sample consisted of peripheral blood, taken 28 days after the second AZD1222 dose. The receptors come from an adult who received the AZD1222 COVID-19 vaccine. Each CDR3 is given with its conserved first and last residue. The D gene is left open where the match is weak. Clone size appears in some rows only: once, few, many, or a class for an expanded clone.

.	TRBD1	TRBV9	TRBJ1-2	CASSVGGQGGFYGYTF	TGTGCCAGCAGCGTAGGGGGACAGGGTGGATTCTATGGCTACACCTTC
.	TRBD2	TRBV5-1	TRBJ2-2	CASSLFRGGRSTGELFF	TGCGCCAGCAGCTTGTTTCGGGGGGGCCGGAGCACCGGGGAGCTGTTTTTT
.	TRBD2	TRBV4-2	TRBJ2-7	CASSPLAGATYEQYF	TGTGCCAGCAGCCCGCTAGCGGGGGCGACCTACGAGCAGTACTTC
.	.	TRBV7-9	TRBJ1-1	CASSLGSWNTEAFF	TGTGCCAGCAGCTTAGGTTCCTGGAACACTGAAGCTTTCTTT
.	.	TRBV7-2	TRBJ1-2	CASSLDRGIVRLGYTF	TGTGCCAGCAGCTTAGATAGAGGGATAGTCAGATTAGGCTACACCTTC
.	TRBD1	TRBV14	TRBJ1-1	CASSRDSSRTPNTEAFF	TGTGCCAGCAGCCGGGACAGTTCCCGAACTCCGAACACTGAAGCTTTCTTT
.	TRBD1	TRBV5-1	TRBJ1-5	CASSSGQGRNQPQHF	TGCGCCAGCAGCTCCGGACAGGGAAGGAATCAGCCCCAGCATTTT
once	.	TRBV27	TRBJ1-6	CASSLLSGAPAPLHF	TGTGCCAGCAGTTTACTCTCCGGGGCGCCTGCACCCCTCCACTTT
.	.	TRBV3-1/TRBV3-2	TRBJ1-2	CASSPRGFGYGYTF	TGTGCCAGCAGCCCCCGGGGTTTTGGCTATGGCTACACCTTC
.	TRBD1	TRBV27	TRBJ2-3	CASSVTPGQGKDTQYF	TGTGCCAGCAGTGTCACCCCGGGACAGGGGAAAGATACGCAGTATTTT
.	.	TRBV7-3	TRBJ2-1	CASSLNGGSYNEQFF	TGTGCCAGCAGCTTAAACGGGGGTTCCTACAATGAGCAGTTCTTC
once	TRBD2	TRBV3-1/TRBV3-2	TRBJ2-4	CASSQGTSAGLARNIQYF	TGTGCCAGCAGCCAAGGGACCTCTGCGGGACTAGCGAGGAACATTCAGTACTTC
.	.	TRBV12-3/TRBV12-4	TRBJ1-3	CASSPGNTIYF	TGTGCCAGCAGCCCAGGAAACACCATATATTTT
.	.	TRBV30	TRBJ2-7	CAWSPGGIHEQYF	TGTGCCTGGAGCCCCGGGGGAATCCACGAGCAGTACTTC
.	.	TRBV11-3	TRBJ2-5	CASSLSGIGTQYF	TGTGCCAGCAGCTTATCGGGAATAGGGACCCAGTACTTC
.	.	TRBV7-9	TRBJ1-1	CASSLFGRTVNAEAFF	TGTGCCAGCAGCTTATTTGGGAGGACAGTAAACGCTGAAGCTTTCTTT
.	.	TRBV4-2	TRBJ2-1	CASSQAPLPGARGEQFF	TGTGCCAGCAGCCAAGCTCCTCTACCTGGGGCTCGGGGTGAGCAGTTCTTC
.	TRBD1	TRBV15	TRBJ1-2	CATSSIRQGGLNYGYTF	TGTGCCACCAGCTCCATCAGACAGGGGGGTTTAAACTATGGCTACACCTTC
.	TRBD1	TRBV2	TRBJ1-1	CASSADRGRTEAFF	TGTGCCAGCAGTGCGGACAGGGGGAGGACTGAAGCTTTCTTT
once	TRBD1	TRBV11-3	TRBJ1-1	CASSLVGQGVTEAFF	TGTGCCAGCAGCTTAGTAGGACAGGGGGTTACTGAAGCTTTCTTT
.	.	TRBV5-6	TRBJ2-3	CASSAQSSTDTQYF	TGTGCCAGCAGCGCACAATCTAGCACAGATACGCAGTATTTT
.	.	TRBV3-1/TRBV3-2	TRBJ2-2	CASSPRLGGTGELFF	TGTGCCAGCAGCCCGCGCTTGGGGGGCACCGGGGAGCTGTTTTTT
.	TRBD2	TRBV19	TRBJ2-3	CASSISGEVWDTQYF	TGTGCCAGTAGTATTAGCGGGGAAGTCTGGGATACGCAGTATTTT
.	.	TRBV20-1	TRBJ1-1	CSASFIRAANTEAFF	TGCAGTGCTAGTTTCATTCGGGCGGCCAACACTGAAGCTTTCTTT
.	TRBD2	TRBV24-1	TRBJ2-1	CATSDLSGGAYNEQFF	TGTGCCACCAGTGATTTAAGCGGGGGCGCCTACAATGAGCAGTTCTTC
.	.	TRBV13	TRBJ2-2	CASSHFTPGKIVNTGELFF	TGTGCCAGCAGCCACTTCACCCCCGGAAAGATCGTAAACACCGGGGAGCTGTTTTTT